This T cell receptor (beta chain) comes out of a study of T cell responses to AZD1222 COVID-19 vaccine. Study-wide points: In a largely white British group with more females than males, clonal diversity was possibly underestimated.

Points on this clone: The target antigen is unknown.

Profiled with immunoSEQ multiplex PCR; TCRdb holds only in-frame clones, not every one. The top ten clones hold about an eighth of a sample with tens of thousands of clones, 75% to 90% of them seen once. Trimming took off 6 bases at V and 2 bases at J, with 16 bases between the two ends. Germline V CDR1 and CDR2: SGHVS, FQNEAQ. This CDR3 is 16 amino acids long. The TCR originated in an adult who received the AZD1222 COVID-19 vaccine. The chain has TRBV7-8 and TRBJ2-2; tentative D call: TRBD1 (6 bases). The sequencing here drew on peripheral blood, taken 28 days after the second AZD1222 dose. CDR3 coding DNA: TGTGCCAGCAGTATACAGGGAAACCTAAACACCGGGGAGCTGTTTTTT. It yields the protein CASSIQGNLNTGELFF.